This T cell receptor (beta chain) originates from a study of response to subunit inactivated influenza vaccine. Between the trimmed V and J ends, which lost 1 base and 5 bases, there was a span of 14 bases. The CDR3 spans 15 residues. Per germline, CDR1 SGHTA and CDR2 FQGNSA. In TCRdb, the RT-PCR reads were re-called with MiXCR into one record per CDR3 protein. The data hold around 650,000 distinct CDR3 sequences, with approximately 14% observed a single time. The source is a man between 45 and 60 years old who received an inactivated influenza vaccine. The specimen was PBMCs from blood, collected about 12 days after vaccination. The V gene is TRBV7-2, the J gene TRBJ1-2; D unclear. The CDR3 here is CASSLVSGSGYGYTF. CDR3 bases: TGTGCCAGCAGCTTAGTTTCGGGGTCGGGGTATGGCTACACCTTC.